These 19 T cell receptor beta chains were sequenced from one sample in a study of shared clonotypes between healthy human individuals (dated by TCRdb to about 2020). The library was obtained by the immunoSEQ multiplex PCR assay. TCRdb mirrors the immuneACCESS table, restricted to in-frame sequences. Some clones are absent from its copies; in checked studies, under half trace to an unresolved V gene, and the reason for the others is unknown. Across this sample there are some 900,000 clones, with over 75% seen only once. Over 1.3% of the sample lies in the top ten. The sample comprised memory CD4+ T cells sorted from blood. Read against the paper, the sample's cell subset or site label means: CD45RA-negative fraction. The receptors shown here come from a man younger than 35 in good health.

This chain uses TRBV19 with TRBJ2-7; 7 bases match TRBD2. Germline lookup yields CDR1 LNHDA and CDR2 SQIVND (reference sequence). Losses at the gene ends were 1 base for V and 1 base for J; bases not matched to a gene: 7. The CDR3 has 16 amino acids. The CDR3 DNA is TGTGCCAGTAGTATAGCTATAGGCGGGGGATCCTACGAGCAGTACTTC. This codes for CASSIAIGGGSYEQYF.

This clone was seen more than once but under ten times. The CDR3 sequence is CSVRAGTSTDTQYF. CDR3 coding DNA: TGCAGCGTTAGAGCGGGTACTAGCACAGATACGCAGTATTTT. The V and J genes are TRBV29-1 and TRBJ2-3; tentative D call: TRBD2 (6 bases). The CDR3 is 14 amino acids. Germline CDR1 reads SQVTM; CDR2 reads ANQGSEA. With 5 bases removed from V and 0 bases from J, the gap between germline ends came to 12 bases.

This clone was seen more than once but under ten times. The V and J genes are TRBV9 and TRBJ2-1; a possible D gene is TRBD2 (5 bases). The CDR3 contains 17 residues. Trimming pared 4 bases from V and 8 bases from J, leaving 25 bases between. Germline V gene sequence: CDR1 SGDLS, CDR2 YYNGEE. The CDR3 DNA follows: TGTGCCAGCAGCATCAGCGCGAGCCGGGGAGTTCTTGATGAGCAGTTCTTC. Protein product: CASSISASRGVLDEQFF.

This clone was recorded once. CDR3 DNA: TGTGCCTGGAGTGTATTAGGCATAAGCAATCAGCCCCAGCATTTT. Translation: CAWSVLGISNQPQHF. The chain combines TRBV30 with TRBJ1-5; no clear D. The CDR3 contains 15 residues. V dropped 0 bases and J dropped 1 base, with 10 bases sitting between them. Per germline, CDR1 GTSNPN and CDR2 SVGIG (reference sequence).

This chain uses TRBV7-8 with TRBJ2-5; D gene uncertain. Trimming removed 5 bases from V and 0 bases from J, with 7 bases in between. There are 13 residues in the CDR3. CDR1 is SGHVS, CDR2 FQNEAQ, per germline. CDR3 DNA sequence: TGTGCCAGCAGCCCTGCGAACCAAGAGACCCAGTACTTC. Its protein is CASSPANQETQYF. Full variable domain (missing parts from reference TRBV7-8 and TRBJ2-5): GAGVSQSPRYKVAKRGQDVALRCDPISGHVSLFWYQQALGQGPEFLTYFQNEAQLDKSGLPSDRFFAERPEGSVSTLKIQRTQQEDSAVYLCASSPANQETQYFGPGTRLLVL.

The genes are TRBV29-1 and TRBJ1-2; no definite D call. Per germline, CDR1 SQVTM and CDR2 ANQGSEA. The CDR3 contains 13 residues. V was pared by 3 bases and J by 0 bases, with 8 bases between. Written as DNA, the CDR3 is TGCAGCGTTGAGCCACCTTCTAACTATGGCTACACCTTC. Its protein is CSVEPPSNYGYTF.

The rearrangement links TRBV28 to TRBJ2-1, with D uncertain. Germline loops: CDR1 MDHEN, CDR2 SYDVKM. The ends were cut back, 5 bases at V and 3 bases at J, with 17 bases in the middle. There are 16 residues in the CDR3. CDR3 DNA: TGTGCCAGCAGTGGAGCCCAGGTGACGGTCTACAATGAGCAGTTCTTC. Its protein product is CASSGAQVTVYNEQFF.

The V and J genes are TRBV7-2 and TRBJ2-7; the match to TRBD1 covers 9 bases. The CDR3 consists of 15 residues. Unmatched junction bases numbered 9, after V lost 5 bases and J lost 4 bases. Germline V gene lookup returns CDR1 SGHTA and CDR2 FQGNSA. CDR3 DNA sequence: TGTGCCAGCAGCCTGGGCGGGACAGGGCTTTACGAGCAGTACTTC. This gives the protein CASSLGGTGLYEQYF.

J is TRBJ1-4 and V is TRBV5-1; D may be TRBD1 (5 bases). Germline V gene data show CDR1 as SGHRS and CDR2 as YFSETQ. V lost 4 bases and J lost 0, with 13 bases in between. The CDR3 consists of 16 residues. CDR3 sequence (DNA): TGCGCCAGCAGCCGGGGCCCGATGTCAACTAATGAAAAACTGTTTTTT. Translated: CASSRGPMSTNEKLFF.

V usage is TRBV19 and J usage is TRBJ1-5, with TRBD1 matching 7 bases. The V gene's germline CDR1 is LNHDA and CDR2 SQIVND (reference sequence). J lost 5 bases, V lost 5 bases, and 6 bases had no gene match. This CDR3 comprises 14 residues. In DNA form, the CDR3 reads TGTGCCAGTAGTTACGGGACAGCGGATCAGCCCCAGCATTTT. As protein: CASSYGTADQPQHF.

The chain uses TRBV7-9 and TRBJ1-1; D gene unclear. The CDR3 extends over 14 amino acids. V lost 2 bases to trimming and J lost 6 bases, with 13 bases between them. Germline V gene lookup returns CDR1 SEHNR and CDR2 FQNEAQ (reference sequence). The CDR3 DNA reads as TGTGCCAGCAGCTTACCAAATACGGGCGCTGAAGCTTTCTTT. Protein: CASSLPNTGAEAFF. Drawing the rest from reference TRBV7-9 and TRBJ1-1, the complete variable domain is DTGVSQNPRHKITKRGQNVTFRCDPISEHNRLYWYRQTLGQGPEFLTYFQNEAQLEKSRLLSDRFSAERPKGSFSTLEIQRTEQGDSAMYLCASSLPNTGAEAFFGQGTRLTVV.

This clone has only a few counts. The CDR3 DNA sequence: TGTGCCATCAGACGGGGGGGAGACACCGGGGAGCTGTTTTTT. Translating it yields CAIRRGGDTGELFF. The V gene is TRBV10-3, the J gene TRBJ2-2; 8 nucleotides line up with TRBD2. CDR3 length: 14 amino acids. The germline gives CDR1 ENHRY, CDR2 SYGVKD. With V trimmed by 6 bases and J by 3 bases, 3 bases remained unmatched.

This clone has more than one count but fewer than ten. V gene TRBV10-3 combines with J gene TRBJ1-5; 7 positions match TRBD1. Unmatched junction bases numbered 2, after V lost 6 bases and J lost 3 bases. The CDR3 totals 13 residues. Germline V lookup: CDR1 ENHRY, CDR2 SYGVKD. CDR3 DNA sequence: TGTGCCATCAGAGACAGGGCCAATCAGCCCCAGCATTTT. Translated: CAIRDRANQPQHF.

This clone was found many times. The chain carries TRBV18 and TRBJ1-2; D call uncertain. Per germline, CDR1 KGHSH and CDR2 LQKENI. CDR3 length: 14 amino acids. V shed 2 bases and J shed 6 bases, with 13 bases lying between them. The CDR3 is CASSPDRRSDGYTF. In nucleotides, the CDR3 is TGTGCCAGCTCACCAGATCGGCGGAGCGATGGCTACACCTTC.

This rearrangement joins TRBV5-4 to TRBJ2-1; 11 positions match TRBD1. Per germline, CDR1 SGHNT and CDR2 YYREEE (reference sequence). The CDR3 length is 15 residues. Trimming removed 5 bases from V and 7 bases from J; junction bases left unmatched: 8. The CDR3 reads CASSSRDRGWNEQFF. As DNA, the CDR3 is TGTGCCAGCAGTTCCCGGGACAGGGGGTGGAATGAGCAGTTCTTC.

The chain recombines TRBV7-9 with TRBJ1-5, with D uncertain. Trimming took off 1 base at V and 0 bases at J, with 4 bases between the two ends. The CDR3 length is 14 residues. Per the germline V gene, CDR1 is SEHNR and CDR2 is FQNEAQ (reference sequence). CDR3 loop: CASSLDYSNQPQHF. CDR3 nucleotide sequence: TGTGCCAGCAGCTTAGATTATAGCAATCAGCCCCAGCATTTT.

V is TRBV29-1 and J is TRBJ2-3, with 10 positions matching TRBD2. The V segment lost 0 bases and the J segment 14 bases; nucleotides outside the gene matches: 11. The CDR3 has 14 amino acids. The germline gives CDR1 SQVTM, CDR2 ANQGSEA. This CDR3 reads CSVEDTAGGRGVYF. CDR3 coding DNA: TGCAGCGTTGAAGATACAGCGGGAGGGCGGGGGGTGTATTTT.

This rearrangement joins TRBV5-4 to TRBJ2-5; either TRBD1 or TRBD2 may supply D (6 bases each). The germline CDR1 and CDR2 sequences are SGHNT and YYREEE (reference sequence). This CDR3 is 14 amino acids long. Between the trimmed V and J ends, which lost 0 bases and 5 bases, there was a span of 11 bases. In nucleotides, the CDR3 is TGTGCCAGCAGCTTGGCCGTGGGGGGCGAGACCCAGTACTTC. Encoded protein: CASSLAVGGETQYF.

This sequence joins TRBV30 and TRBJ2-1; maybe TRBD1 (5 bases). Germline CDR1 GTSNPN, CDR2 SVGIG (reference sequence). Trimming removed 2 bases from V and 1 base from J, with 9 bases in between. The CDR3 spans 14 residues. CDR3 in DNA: TGTGCCTGGAGTATAGGGGATTCCTACAATGAGCAGTTCTTC. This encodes CAWSIGDSYNEQFF.